Presented here are 32 T cell receptor beta chains from one specimen sequenced in a study of T cells in Graves' hyperthyroidism and ophthalmopathy. Amplification targeted TCR beta CDR3 regions from RNA transcripts. The HTBI primer set served for first-round RT-PCR of the TCR CDR3. In TCRdb, the multiplex PCR reads were re-called with MiXCR into one record per CDR3 protein. This table has approximately 640,000 distinct CDR3 sequences, 15% to 20% appearing once. The sequenced sample was blood. The receptors come from a man between 50 and 59 years old with Graves' hyperthyroidism.

This clonotype occurred a few times. V gene TRBV15 combines with J gene TRBJ1-5; D is uncertain. With 0 bases removed from V and 7 bases from J, the gap between germline ends came to 10 bases. CDR1 and CDR2 from the germline V gene are LNHNV and YYDKDF (reference sequence). The CDR3 sequence is 14 residues long. The CDR3 region is CATSREQRGQPQHF. CDR3 in DNA: TGTGCCACCAGCAGAGAACAGAGAGGCCAGCCCCAGCATTTT.

This clonotype was seen many times. This chain connects TRBV6-5 to TRBJ1-1; D unresolved. The V gene lost 0 bases and the J gene lost 1 base, with 9 bases spanning the gap. In germline, CDR1 is MNHEY, CDR2 SVGAGI. The CDR3 has 15 residues. The CDR3 DNA sequence: TGTGCCAGCAGTTACTCCGGTAAGACGAACACTGAAGCTTTCTTT. Translation gives CASSYSGKTNTEAFF.

The chain is built from TRBV12-3 or TRBV12-4 and TRBJ2-5; D could derive from TRBD1 or TRBD2 (5 bases each). CDR3 length: 15 residues. V lost 6 bases and J 5 bases, leaving 19 bases between the germline ends. CDR3 nucleotides: TGTGCCAGCAGCCCTTTCAGAGGGGTACGGGAGACCCAGTACTTC. Translation gives CASSPFRGVRETQYF.

There are a few counts of this clonotype. The chain is built from TRBV20-1 and TRBJ2-1, with TRBD1 matching 8 bases. V gave up 2 bases and J gave up 4 bases; unmatched junction bases: 10. Germline CDR1 reads DFQATT; CDR2 reads SNEGSKA (reference sequence). The CDR3 length is 16 residues. The CDR3: CSARPHGTGLYNEQFF. The CDR3 nucleotides are TGCAGTGCTAGACCTCACGGGACAGGATTATACAATGAGCAGTTCTTC.

This clonotype was picked up many times. CDR3 region: CASSSGRISGANVLTF. CDR3 bases: TGTGCCAGCAGTTCTGGACGGATATCTGGGGCCAACGTCCTGACTTTC. V usage is TRBV2 and J usage is TRBJ2-6, with D unresolved. Looked up from germline, CDR1 is SNHLY and CDR2 is FYNNEI. The V gene lost 5 bases and the J gene lost 1 base, with 12 bases spanning the gap. The CDR3 extends over 16 amino acids.

This clonotype was counted ten times or more. J is TRBJ2-3 and V is TRBV6-1, with 8 bases that match TRBD2. The germline CDR1 and CDR2 sequences are MNHNS and SASEGT. Trimming removed 6 bases from V and 1 base from J; junction bases left unmatched: 6. The CDR3 runs to 15 residues. The CDR3 spells CASRRAGDGTDTQYF. The CDR3 coding sequence is TGTGCCAGCAGGCGAGCGGGAGACGGCACAGATACGCAGTATTTT.

At least ten counts were recorded for this clonotype. The chain is built from TRBV30 and TRBJ2-7; 11 nucleotides match TRBD1. This CDR3 region has 14 residues. The germline V gene encodes CDR1 GTSNPN and CDR2 SVGIG (reference sequence). V lost 5 bases to trimming and J lost 5 bases; unmatched junction nucleotides: 8. CDR3 amino acids: CAWAGTGGQNEQYF. The CDR3 coding sequence is TGTGCCTGGGCCGGGACAGGGGGACAGAACGAGCAGTACTTC.

This clonotype was counted many times. The V call is TRBV7-9, the J call TRBJ2-5, with 8 bases fitting TRBD2. CDR3 length: 17 amino acids. J gave up 5 bases and V 3 bases, and 14 bases lay outside the gene matches. Germline lookup yields CDR1 SEHNR and CDR2 FQNEAQ (reference sequence). CDR3 DNA sequence: TGTGCCAGCAGCTTCCTTGATAGCGGGACTTTCCGGGAGACCCAGTACTTC. It yields the protein CASSFLDSGTFRETQYF. The full variable domain, with the rest looked up from reference TRBV7-9 and TRBJ2-5, is DTGVSQNPRHKITKRGQNVTFRCDPISEHNRLYWYRQTLGQGPEFLTYFQNEAQLEKSRLLSDRFSAERPKGSFSTLEIQRTEQGDSAMYLCASSFLDSGTFRETQYFGPGTRLLVL.

This clonotype was recorded at least ten times. The chain recombines TRBV28 with TRBJ2-2, with no clear D. The CDR3 extends over 11 amino acids. Looked up from germline, CDR1 is MDHEN and CDR2 is SYDVKM. With 7 bases removed from V and 4 bases from J, the gap between germline ends came to 4 bases. The CDR3 reads CASTLTGELFF. The CDR3 nucleotides are TGTGCCAGCACCCTCACCGGGGAGCTGTTTTTT.

This clonotype has ten or more counts. CDR3 amino acids: CASSPYRILETQYF. In DNA form, the CDR3 reads TGTGCCAGCAGTCCCTACCGGATCCTCGAGACCCAGTACTTC. The chain couples TRBV12-3 or TRBV12-4 to TRBJ2-5; D is uncertain. CDR3 length: 14 amino acids. Trimming left V 5 bases short and J 5 bases short, with 15 bases between.

In this sample, this clonotype turned up many times. The chain combines TRBV18 with TRBJ2-7, with 8 bases lining up with TRBD2. Per germline, CDR1 KGHSH and CDR2 LQKENI. The trim removed 2 bases at V and 3 bases at J, leaving 3 bases unmatched. The CDR3 runs to 14 residues. In DNA form, the CDR3 reads TGTGCCAGCTCACCAGCCGCGGGAGGCTACGAGCAGTACTTC. Translated: CASSPAAGGYEQYF.

The V and J genes are TRBV3-1 and TRBJ2-7, with 8 bases that match TRBD1. This CDR3 spans 14 amino acids. V shed 5 bases, J shed 5 bases, and the junction held 8 bases outside the gene matches. The germline gives CDR1 LGHDT, CDR2 YNNKEL (reference sequence). The CDR3 sequence is CASSARDRSNEQYF. CDR3 in DNA: TGTGCCAGCAGCGCCCGGGACAGGTCCAACGAGCAGTACTTC.

This clonotype was seen at least ten times. V is TRBV28 and J is TRBJ1-6; unclear D gene. This CDR3 is built from 13 residues. Trimming pared 7 bases from V and 7 bases from J, leaving 11 bases between. Germline-derived CDR1 and CDR2 are MDHEN and SYDVKM. The chain's CDR3 is CASINSQNSPLHF. The CDR3 nucleotides are TGTGCCAGCATAAACAGTCAAAATTCACCCCTCCACTTT.

This clonotype was observed a handful of times. CDR3 DNA sequence: TGTGCCAGCCGCTGGAACGGCCCCCTCCACTTT. The encoded protein is CASRWNGPLHF. The chain carries TRBV6-1 and TRBJ1-6; D remains ambiguous. Germline values: CDR1 MNHNS, CDR2 SASEGT. The CDR3 consists of 11 residues. Trimming shortened V by 8 bases and J by 13 bases, and 12 bases separated the two germline ends.

In this sample, this clonotype turned up many times. The chain recombines TRBV20-1 with TRBJ2-5, with D maybe TRBD1 (5 bases). The V end lost 0 bases, the J end lost 1 base, and 6 bases lay between the germline ends. Germline V gives CDR1 DFQATT, CDR2 SNEGSKA (reference sequence). The CDR3 sequence is 13 residues long. In DNA form, the CDR3 reads TGCAGTGCTAGAGATGGGGCCCAAGAGACCCAGTACTTC. Residues: CSARDGAQETQYF.

This chain links TRBV5-1 with TRBJ1-2; D is unclear. Germline V lookup: CDR1 SGHRS, CDR2 YFSETQ. Trimming took 4 bases from V and 0 from J, leaving 7 bases between them. CDR3 length: 13 amino acids. The CDR3 bases are TGCGCCAGCAGCACAGACGCTAACTATGGCTACACCTTC. Translated, it gives CASSTDANYGYTF. The whole variable domain, remainder taken from reference TRBV5-1 and TRBJ1-2, is KAGVTQTPRYLIKTRGQQVTLSCSPISGHRSVSWYQQTPGQGLQFLFEYFSETQRNKGNFPGRFSGRQFSNSRSEMNVSTLELGDSALYLCASSTDANYGYTFGSGTRLTVV.

This clonotype has at least ten counts. V gene TRBV11-2 combines with J gene TRBJ2-7; D is unresolved. The CDR3 covers 14 residues. The germline gives CDR1 SGHAT, CDR2 FQNNGV. V lost 2 bases and J 0 bases, leaving 8 bases between the germline ends. CDR3 residues: CASSLSYGSYEQYF. In DNA form, the CDR3 reads TGTGCCAGCAGCTTATCTTACGGCTCCTACGAGCAGTACTTC.

J is TRBJ2-7 and V is TRBV6-1; TRBD1 might be the D (5 bases). Germline lookup yields CDR1 MNHNS and CDR2 SASEGT. The CDR3 is made up of 14 amino acids. Trimming left V 4 bases short and J 2 bases short, with 12 bases between. The CDR3 DNA reads as TGTGCCAGCAGTGGAACCGACAGACCCTACGAGCAGTACTTC. Residues: CASSGTDRPYEQYF.

The chain couples TRBV7-2 to TRBJ2-1, with 14 bases aligning to TRBD2. CDR1 and CDR2 (germline): SGHTA, FQGNSA. V lost 6 bases and J lost 7; bases outside the gene matches: 20. This CDR3 has 20 amino acids. For the CDR3, the DNA is TGTGCCAGCAGTCCTGACCGACTAGCGGGAGGGCCGCGAGTGGGGAATGAGCAGTTCTTC. Translating gives CASSPDRLAGGPRVGNEQFF.

This sequence joins TRBV29-1 and TRBJ2-7; possibly TRBD1 for D (7 bases). Germline values: CDR1 SQVTM, CDR2 ANQGSEA. This CDR3 has 18 amino acids. Trimming took 0 bases from V and 6 from J, leaving 27 bases between them. The CDR3: CSVEDRGGILWGVSEQYF. The CDR3 bases are TGCAGCGTTGAAGATCGAGGGGGCATCCTATGGGGGGTCTCCGAGCAGTACTTC.

The J gene is TRBJ2-1, the V gene TRBV18, with D possibly matching TRBD1 (6 bases). The V gene's germline CDR1 is KGHSH and CDR2 LQKENI. This CDR3 has 16 residues. V was clipped by 5 bases and J by 3 bases, with 17 bases between them. The CDR3 DNA reads as TGTGCCAGCTCAGCCAACCAGCAGGGGTTCTACAATGAGCAGTTCTTC. This translates into CASSANQQGFYNEQFF.

V and J are TRBV24-1 and TRBJ2-1, with 9 bases aligning to TRBD1. V was pared by 4 bases and J by 1 base, with 10 bases of the junction left unmatched. The CDR3 is 18 residues long. CDR1 is KGHDR and CDR2 is SFDVKD in the germline V gene. CDR3 nucleotide sequence: TGTGCCACCAGTGACCAAGGGACAGGGAGGGCGTCCTACAATGAGCAGTTCTTC. This encodes CATSDQGTGRASYNEQFF.

This clonotype was seen only a few times. The chain joins TRBV28 to TRBJ1-5; a weak D match, TRBD1 (5 bases). The V end lost 7 bases, the J end lost 5 bases, and 21 bases lay between the germline ends. CDR1 and CDR2 from the germline V gene are MDHEN and SYDVKM. The CDR3 is made up of 16 amino acids. CDR3 amino acids: CASTFLGLLPHQPQHF. DNA of the CDR3: TGTGCCAGCACTTTCCTGGGACTCCTACCTCATCAGCCCCAGCATTTT. The whole variable domain, remainder taken from reference TRBV28 and TRBJ1-5, is DVKVTQSSRYLVKRTGEKVFLECVQDMDHENMFWYRQDPGLGLRLIYFSYDVKMKEKGDIPEGYSVSREKKERFSLILESASTNQTSMYLCASTFLGLLPHQPQHFGDGTRLSIL.

This clonotype was counted many times. The J gene is TRBJ1-6, the V gene TRBV25-1; a possible D gene is TRBD1 (5 bases). The CDR3 is 14 residues long. Between the trimmed V and J ends, which lost 4 bases and 8 bases, there was a span of 12 bases. Germline CDR1 is MGHDK and CDR2 is SYGVNS. Here the CDR3 DNA reads TGTGCCAGCAGTGCCCGACAGCGGGATTCACCCCTCCACTTT. Its protein is CASSARQRDSPLHF.

In its sample, this clonotype was seen many times. The DNA for the CDR3 is TGTGCCAGCAGCTTAGGGACAGGGGGAGATACGCAGTATTTT. Its translation: CASSLGTGGDTQYF. The rearrangement uses TRBV11-2 and TRBJ2-3; the match to TRBD1 covers 10 bases. Germline CDR1 SGHAT, CDR2 FQNNGV. Germline trimming cut 1 base from V and 5 bases from J; bases unmatched to any gene: 0. The CDR3 spans 14 residues.

The count of this clonotype is one. This CDR3 is missing its conserved last phenylalanine or tryptophan, likely due to a read error. The chain has TRBV3-1 and TRBJ1-2; D is possibly TRBD1 (5 bases). V was shortened by 6 bases and J by 6 bases, with 14 bases between the two germline ends. This CDR3 contains 13 residues. The germline CDR1 and CDR2 sequences are LGHDT and YNNKEL (reference sequence). The CDR3 nucleotides read TGTGCCAGCAGACTCCAGGGTGGGGATGGCTACACCTGC. Its protein is CASRLQGGDGYTC.

A remark on this clonotype: A much larger clone differs from this one at a single base, so this may be a read error. The chain joins TRBV5-6 to TRBJ2-2; D ambiguous. Trimming pared 2 bases from V and 1 base from J, leaving 6 bases between. The CDR3 has 14 residues. Germline V lookup: CDR1 SGHDT, CDR2 YYEEEE. The CDR3 here is CASSFWGNTGELFF. CDR3 bases: TGTGCCAGCAGCTTCTGGGGGAACACCGGGGAGCTGTTTTTT.

This clonotype was detected many times. The chain employs TRBV15 and TRBJ1-1; the match to TRBD1 covers 10 bases. V was pared by 1 base and J by 7 bases, with 3 bases of the junction left unmatched. The germline CDR1 and CDR2 sequences are LNHNV and YYDKDF (reference sequence). CDR3 length: 14 residues. The CDR3 sequence is CATSRGDRGSEAFF. The CDR3 DNA reads as TGTGCCACCAGCAGAGGGGACAGGGGAAGTGAAGCTTTCTTT.

The CDR3 protein is CSSSGGRSTDTQYF. The CDR3 DNA reads TGCAGCTCATCAGGGGGGAGATCGACAGATACGCAGTATTTT. This chain links TRBV29-1 with TRBJ2-3, with D possibly matching TRBD1 (7 bases). Per germline, CDR1 SQVTM and CDR2 ANQGSEA. Trimming took off 8 bases at V and 3 bases at J, with 18 bases between the two ends. The CDR3 covers 14 residues.

This clonotype was observed a handful of times. The chain couples TRBV20-1 to TRBJ1-1; D uncertain. Germline CDR1 reads DFQATT; CDR2 reads SNEGSKA (reference sequence). V lost 6 bases and J 6 bases, leaving 11 bases between the germline ends. The CDR3 runs to 11 residues. The CDR3 region is CSAPNGPEAFF. DNA for the CDR3: TGCAGTGCCCCCAATGGCCCTGAAGCTTTCTTT.

The CDR3 here is CASSEPKGAPNTGELFF. Written as DNA, the CDR3 is TGTGCCAGCAGTGAACCGAAAGGGGCCCCGAACACCGGGGAGCTGTTTTTT. The V gene is TRBV2, the J gene TRBJ2-2; possibly TRBD1 for D (5 bases). Germline CDR1 SNHLY, CDR2 FYNNEI. With 2 bases removed from V and 0 bases from J, the gap between germline ends came to 13 bases. CDR3 length: 17 amino acids.

This clonotype has a handful of counts. V usage is TRBV5-1 and J usage is TRBJ1-1; TRBD1 agrees at 8 bases. In germline, CDR1 is SGHRS, CDR2 YFSETQ. With 3 bases clipped from V and 4 bases from J, the junction kept 5 bases outside the gene matches. The CDR3 is 14 amino acids. The CDR3 loop is CASSSTGEATEAFF. The CDR3 nucleotides read TGCGCCAGCAGCTCGACAGGGGAGGCCACTGAAGCTTTCTTT.